The 11 T cell receptor beta chains reported below all come from one sample, sequenced in a study of T cell clonality in common variable immunodeficiency. Overall study findings and caveats: Reportedly, TCR beta sequences from common variable immunodeficiency showed fewer deletions and N-nucleotide insertions.

Clones were sequenced by immunoSEQ multiplex PCR, and TCRdb holds only the in-frame ones, with some missing. The sample was found to contain approximately 24,000 clones, and every one recurs. No antigen has been assigned to these receptors. The sample comprised peripheral blood mononuclear cells. The receptors derive from a human donor with common variable immunodeficiency.

This clone was seen a few times. The read finishes 3 residues shy of the CDR3 end, and the germline J gene is used to complete it. The J gene is TRBJ1-1, the V gene TRBV18, with D unresolved. The length of the CDR3 is 12 residues. Between the trimmed V and J ends, which lost 3 bases and 6 bases, there was a span of 8 bases. Germline assignment: CDR1 KGHSH and CDR2 LQKENI. This CDR3 reads CASSPLRSEAFF. Incomplete CDR3 DNA: TGTGCCAGCTCACCTCTGCGTTCTGAA.

A few counts support this clone. The read finishes 3 residues shy of the CDR3 end, and the germline J gene is used to complete it. The chain uses TRBV2 and TRBJ2-7; no clear D. The V and J ends lost 5 bases and 3 bases respectively, with 5 bases between them. The CDR3 spans 11 residues. The germline CDR1 and CDR2 sequences are SNHLY and FYNNEI. The CDR3 here is CASSLRYEQYF. The part of the CDR3 DNA that was read is TGTGCCAGCAGTCTTCGCTACGAG.

In this sample, this clone turned up many times. The read gets to within 3 residues of the CDR3 end, and the germline J gene fills in the rest. This chain joins TRBV29-1 and TRBJ2-1, with 9 bases identical to TRBD2. Per germline, CDR1 SQVTM and CDR2 ANQGSEA. The length of the CDR3 is 14 residues. J gave up 2 bases and V 5 bases, and 4 bases lay outside the gene matches. The CDR3 protein is CSVRLAGPYNEQFF. The sequenced CDR3 bases are TGCAGCGTTCGGCTAGCGGGGCCCTACAATGAG.

As regards this clone: The read halts 3 residues ahead of the CDR3 end, with the missing end drawn from the germline J gene. This chain joins TRBV19 and TRBJ1-2; 9 bases align to TRBD1. This CDR3 contains 16 residues. Germline V gene lookup returns CDR1 LNHDA and CDR2 SQIVND (reference sequence). Incomplete CDR3 DNA: TGTGCCAGTACCCAGGGTACCGGGACAGGGATTCGCGGC. It codes for CASTQGTGTGIRG. The CDR3 reads in full as CASTQGTGTGIRGYTF. The whole variable domain, remainder taken from reference TRBV19 and TRBJ1-2, is DGGITQSPKYLFRKEGQNVTLSCEQNLNHDAMYWYRQDPGQGLRLIYYSQIVNDFQKGDIAEGYSVSREKKESFPLTVTSAQKNPTAFYLCASTQGTGTGIRGYTFGSGTRLTVV.

Of note for this clone: The read ends 3 residues before the CDR3 terminus; that terminus is restored from the germline J gene. This sequence joins TRBV2 and TRBJ2-1; the match to TRBD2 covers 7 bases. CDR3 length equals 15 residues. Germline V gene sequence: CDR1 SNHLY, CDR2 FYNNEI. V was clipped by 1 base and J by 7 bases; unmatched bases: 7. The CDR3 DNA, read in part, is TGTGCCAGCAGTGAAGTGGGGGGGAGTAGAAATGAG. Amino acids: CASSEVGGSRNE. The full CDR3 reads CASSEVGGSRNEQFF.

This clone was recorded a few times. The read ends 3 residues before the CDR3 terminus; that terminus is restored from the germline J gene. The chain uses TRBV20-1 and TRBJ1-2; 7 nucleotides agree with TRBD1. This CDR3 is 13 amino acids long. In germline, CDR1 is DFQATT, CDR2 SNEGSKA (reference sequence). The J segment lost 6 bases and the V segment lost 3 bases, leaving 7 bases of the junction unmatched. The CDR3 DNA, read in part, is TGCAGTGCTAGCGATGACAGGGTGAATGGC. Translated: CSASDDRVNG. The whole CDR3 is CSASDDRVNGYTF.

To note about this clone: With the read ending 3 residues before the CDR3 end, the germline J gene is used to fill in that end. The chain carries TRBV10-2 and TRBJ2-2; D call uncertain. The CDR3 runs 13 residues. The germline V gene has CDR1 WSHSY and CDR2 SAAADI. Trimming shortened V by 2 bases and J by 8 bases, and 9 bases separated the two germline ends. The CDR3 DNA, read in part, is TGCGCCAGCAGTGAGCAGACTCGGGGGGAG. As protein: CASSEQTRGE. The complete CDR3 protein is CASSEQTRGELFF.

In this sample, this clone turned up many times. The read gets to within 3 residues of the CDR3 end, and the germline J gene fills in the rest. The chain joins TRBV4-1 to TRBJ2-3; the D is unclear. The CDR3 contains 14 residues. The ends were cut back, 0 bases at V and 3 bases at J, with 7 bases in the middle. The germline V gene encodes CDR1 MGHRA and CDR2 YSYEKL. CDR3 region: CASSQERVTDTQYF. The sequenced part of the CDR3 DNA is TGCGCCAGCAGCCAAGAAAGGGTTACAGATACG.

This clone was recorded many times. The read ends 3 residues shy of where the CDR3 ends; the end is completed using the germline J gene. The gene calls are TRBV5-1 and TRBJ2-2, with 8 bases that match TRBD1. Germline CDR1 SGHRS, CDR2 YFSETQ. The junction had 1 base not matched to a gene; V was cut back by 6 bases and J by 0 bases. This CDR3 spans 14 amino acids. CDR3 sequence: CASTGQANTGELFF. CDR3 DNA, as far as it was read: TGCGCCAGCACGGGACAGGCGAACACCGGGGAG. The full variable domain, its missing parts supplied by reference TRBV5-1 and TRBJ2-2, is KAGVTQTPRYLIKTRGQQVTLSCSPISGHRSVSWYQQTPGQGLQFLFEYFSETQRNKGNFPGRFSGRQFSNSRSEMNVSTLELGDSALYLCASTGQANTGELFFGEGSRLTVL.

This clone was seen only a few times. With the read ending 3 residues before the CDR3 end, the germline J gene is used to fill in that end. The genes are TRBV19 and TRBJ1-2; D might be TRBD1 (6 bases). Trimming stripped 7 bases from V and 2 bases from J, with 14 bases between. There are 14 residues in the CDR3. Germline-derived CDR1 and CDR2 are LNHDA and SQIVND (reference sequence). The covered CDR3 bases are TGTGCCAGTACCTCGGGACAAGGCAACTATGGC. This codes for CASTSGQGNYG. Given in full, the CDR3 is CASTSGQGNYGYTF.

Ten or more counts support this clone. The observed sequence ends 3 residues before the CDR3 terminus, with the missing tail filled in from the germline J gene. This chain joins TRBV19 and TRBJ2-2; 9 bases align to TRBD2. Germline V gives CDR1 LNHDA, CDR2 SQIVND (reference sequence). This CDR3 is 15 amino acids long. V dropped 5 bases and J dropped 2; count of bases not matched to a gene: 3. CDR3 DNA (partial): TGTGCCAGTAGTGGACTAGCGCTAAACACCGGGGAG. Translation gives CASSGLALNTGE. The entire CDR3 is CASSGLALNTGELFF.